These 9 T cell receptor beta chains were sequenced from one sample in a study. TCRdb passed the 5' RACE reads through MiXCR, listing each CDR3 protein once. This sample has 6,500 to 9,000 distinct CDR3 sequences, with 68% found just once. Sequenced sample: tumor-infiltrating naive CD4+ T cells sorted from the breast tumor. Noted subset: naive CD4+ T cells, CD4+CD45RA+CD25-. The receptors were sampled from a female donor with breast cancer.

The chain employs TRBV5-4 and TRBJ2-5; D is possibly TRBD1 (5 bases). CDR1 is SGHNT and CDR2 is YYREEE in the germline V gene (reference sequence). The CDR3 has 16 amino acids. V lost 1 base to trimming and J lost 5 bases, with 18 bases between them. Here the CDR3 reads CASSLQGRVGKETQYF. DNA for the CDR3: TGTGCCAGCAGCTTGCAAGGCAGGGTGGGGAAGGAGACCCAGTACTTC.

V is TRBV20-1 and J is TRBJ2-7; TRBD1 agrees at 9 bases. The trim removed 3 bases at V and 3 bases at J, leaving 0 bases unmatched. CDR3 size: 12 residues. The germline V gene has CDR1 DFQATT and CDR2 SNEGSKA (reference sequence). CDR3 bases: TGCAGTGCTAGGACAGGGGGCTACGAGCAGTACTTC. It specifies CSARTGGYEQYF.

The rearrangement links TRBV11-2 to TRBJ2-3; the D is unclear. V lost 5 bases, J lost 4 bases, and 10 bases lay in between. In germline, CDR1 is SGHAT, CDR2 FQNNGV. The CDR3 is 13 residues long. CDR3 in DNA: TGTGCCAGCAGCGAATTGACGCCAGATACGCAGTATTTT. It codes for CASSELTPDTQYF.

The sample holds one count of this clonotype. The chain is built from TRBV11-3 and TRBJ1-3, with 7 positions matching TRBD1. The CDR3 contains 17 residues. In germline, CDR1 is SGHNT, CDR2 YENEEA. The J segment lost 1 base and the V segment lost 4 bases, leaving 10 bases of the junction unmatched. CDR3 in amino acids: CASSSWDSQKSGNTIYF. CDR3 nucleotide sequence: TGTGCCAGCAGCTCGTGGGACAGCCAAAAATCTGGAAACACCATATATTTT.

Points on this clonotype: One end of the junction is discordant with germline, which a read error may explain. The chain has TRBV7-7 and TRBJ2-3; no definite D call. Looked up from germline, CDR1 is SSHAT and CDR2 is FNYEAQ (reference sequence). CDR3 length: 14 residues. CDR3 coding DNA: TGTGCTAGCAGCTTAGGACCTAGCACAGATACGCAGTATTTT. Its translation is CASSLGPSTDTQYF.

This sequence joins TRBV2 and TRBJ1-2; perhaps TRBD1 as D (5 bases). Deletions cut 6 bases from V and 5 bases from J, with 10 bases between. The CDR3 spans 12 residues. From germline, CDR1 is SNHLY and CDR2 FYNNEI. CDR3 protein: CASSADSYGYTF. The CDR3 nucleotides read TGTGCCAGCAGCGCTGACAGTTATGGCTACACCTTC.

This clonotype was observed a handful of times. This sequence joins TRBV12-3 or TRBV12-4 and TRBJ1-2; D remains unclear. The CDR3 contains 14 residues. The germline V and J ends were trimmed by 4 bases and 0 bases, with 9 bases remaining between them. The DNA of the CDR3 is TGTGCCAGCAGTTCCGACCGAGCTAACTATGGCTACACCTTC. Its translation is CASSSDRANYGYTF.

The chain carries TRBV7-6 and TRBJ2-1, with D hard to call. Between the trimmed V and J ends, which lost 2 bases and 2 bases, there was a span of 13 bases. Germline CDR1 reads SGHVS; CDR2 reads FNYEAQ. The CDR3 is made up of 16 amino acids. In nucleotides, the CDR3 is TGTGCCAGCAGCTTACATCCTCCAGCGACCTACAATGAGCAGTTCTTC. This sequence encodes CASSLHPPATYNEQFF. The variable domain in full, completed from reference TRBV7-6 and TRBJ2-1, reads GAGVSQSPRYKVTKRGQDVALRCDPISGHVSLYWYRQALGQGPEFLTYFNYEAQQDKSGLPNDRFSAERPEGSISTLTIQRTEQRDSAMYRCASSLHPPATYNEQFFGPGTRLTVL.

In this sample, this clonotype turned up a few times. The chain uses TRBV27 and TRBJ1-5, with a possible D match to TRBD1 (5 bases). Trimming cost V 5 bases and J 12 bases, with 17 bases left between them. Germline-derived CDR1 and CDR2 are MNHEY and SMNVEV (reference sequence). This CDR3 comprises 13 residues. The CDR3 nucleotides are TGTGCCAGCAGTGCGCGGACACAAAACGACCAGCATTTT. This translates into CASSARTQNDQHF.